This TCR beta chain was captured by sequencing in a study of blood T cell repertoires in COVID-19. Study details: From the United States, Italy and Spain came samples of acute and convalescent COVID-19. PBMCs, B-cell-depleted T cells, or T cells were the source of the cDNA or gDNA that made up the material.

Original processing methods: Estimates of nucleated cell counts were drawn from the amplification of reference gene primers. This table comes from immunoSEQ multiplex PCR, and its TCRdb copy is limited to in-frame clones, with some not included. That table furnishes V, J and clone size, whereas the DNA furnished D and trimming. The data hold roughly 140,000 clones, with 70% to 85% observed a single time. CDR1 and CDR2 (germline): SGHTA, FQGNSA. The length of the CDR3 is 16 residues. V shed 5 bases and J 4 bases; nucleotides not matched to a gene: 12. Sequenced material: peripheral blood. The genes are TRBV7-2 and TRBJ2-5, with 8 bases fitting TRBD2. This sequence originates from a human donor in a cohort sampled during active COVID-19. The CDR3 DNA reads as TGTGCCAGCAGCACCAGCCGGGCGGGGGGCCGAGAGACCCAGTACTTC. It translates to CASSTSRAGGRETQYF.